This T cell receptor (beta chain) was retrieved from a study of cytomegalovirus exposure and HLA in healthy donors. The V gene lost 4 bases and the J gene lost 7 bases, with 14 bases spanning the gap. CDR3 length: 13 amino acids. Per the germline V gene, CDR1 is SGDLS and CDR2 is YYNGEE. As regards this clone: No antigen is known for it.

Broader study findings: What was likely a sequencing artifact was a cluster of highly shared sequence variants. 87-base-pair reads could not separate some V segments, including TRBV6-2 and TRBV6-3.

The PCR was carried out with 60 Vbeta primers and 13 Jbeta primers. Repertoires were generated with immunoSEQ multiplex PCR, while TCRdb's copy carries only in-frame clones and drops some. Found here are more than 75,000 clones, roughly 80% of them singletons; the top ten hold roughly 6.2%. Healthy bone marrow donors formed the donor group. This clonotype was sampled from a woman in her forties or fifties in good health and CMV-seropositive. Source material: PBMCs. The chain joins TRBV9 to TRBJ2-5; possibly TRBD1 for D (6 bases). The CDR3 DNA reads TGTGCCAGCAGCACCCACAGGGAAGGGACCCAGTACTTC. Protein product: CASSTHREGTQYF.